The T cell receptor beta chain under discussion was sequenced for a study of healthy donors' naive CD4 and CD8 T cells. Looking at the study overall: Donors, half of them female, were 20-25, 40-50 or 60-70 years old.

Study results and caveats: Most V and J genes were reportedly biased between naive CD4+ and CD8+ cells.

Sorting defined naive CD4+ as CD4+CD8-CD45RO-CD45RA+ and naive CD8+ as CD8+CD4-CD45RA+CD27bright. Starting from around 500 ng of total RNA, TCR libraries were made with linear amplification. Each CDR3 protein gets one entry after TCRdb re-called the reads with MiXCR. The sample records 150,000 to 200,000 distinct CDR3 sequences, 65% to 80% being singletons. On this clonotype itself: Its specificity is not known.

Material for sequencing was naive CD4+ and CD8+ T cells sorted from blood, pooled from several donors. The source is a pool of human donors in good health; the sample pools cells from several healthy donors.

The chain's CDR3 is CASSMTSALGDTQYF. The CDR3, as DNA: TGTGCCAGTAGTATGACTAGCGCCTTAGGGGATACGCAGTATTTT. The V call is TRBV19, the J call TRBJ2-3, with 8 bases identical to TRBD2. The ends lost 3 bases at V and 6 bases at J; junction bases unmatched: 8. Looked up from germline, CDR1 is LNHDA and CDR2 is SQIVND (reference sequence). The CDR3 spans 15 residues.